This entry lists 23 T cell receptor beta chains sequenced from one sample in a study of blood T cells in healthy people across ages. Using a J-beta primer mix together with a sample-barcoded 5' primer, a second PCR was run for about 6 to 12 cycles. TCRdb passed the 5' RACE reads through MiXCR, listing each CDR3 protein once. Among about 670,000 distinct CDR3 sequences, around 52% were seen once, and the ten largest hold roughly 13%. The sample was blood. The receptors stem from a woman older than 75 in good health.

The rearrangement uses TRBV27 and TRBJ2-7; D is perhaps TRBD2 (5 bases). Trimming removed 4 bases from V and 0 bases from J, with 10 bases in between. The CDR3 loop spans 14 amino acids. CDR1 MNHEY and CDR2 SMNVEV come from the germline V gene (reference sequence). This CDR3 is CASSSLGSSYEQYF. CDR3 sequence (DNA): TGTGCCAGCAGTTCTCTGGGGAGCTCCTACGAGCAGTACTTC.

The rearrangement links TRBV12-3 or TRBV12-4 to TRBJ1-2, with 9 bases aligning to TRBD1. This CDR3 comprises 21 residues. Trimming took 1 base from V and 5 from J; bases not matched to a gene: 23. For the CDR3, the DNA is TGTGCCAGCAGTTTAGAAACTGCGGGCCCCTTCCGGGACAGGGAACTTTATGGCTACACCTTC. Translated: CASSLETAGPFRDRELYGYTF.

This chain uses TRBV6-5 with TRBJ2-1; a weak D match, TRBD2 (6 bases). Germline-derived CDR1 and CDR2 are MNHEY and SVGAGI. With 5 bases removed from V and 3 bases from J, the gap between germline ends came to 14 bases. CDR3 length: 15 amino acids. CDR3 residues: CASSRDLLFYNEQFF. The CDR3 region has the DNA TGTGCCAGCAGTCGGGACTTACTCTTCTACAATGAGCAGTTCTTC.

The chain employs TRBV10-3 and TRBJ2-5; 9 bases align to TRBD1. The length of the CDR3 is 15 residues. Germline V gene lookup returns CDR1 ENHRY and CDR2 SYGVKD. J was trimmed by 3 bases and V by 5 bases; bases with no gene match: 7. The CDR3 coding sequence is TGTGCCATCAGTCAGGACAGGGGTTGGGAAGAGACCCAGTACTTC. Amino acid sequence: CAISQDRGWEETQYF.

This clonotype turned up a few times. Being one base from a much bigger clone, this may be a read error. The chain couples TRBV9 to TRBJ2-5, with D possibly being TRBD2 (5 bases). CDR3 length: 16 amino acids. V lost 3 bases, J lost 11 bases, and 26 bases lay in between. Germline lookup yields CDR1 SGDLS and CDR2 YYNGEE. CDR3 bases: TGTGCCAGCAGCGAGGACGACACGGCCGGGAACAATGAGCAGTACTTC. Amino acids: CASSEDDTAGNNEQYF.

There are a few counts of this clonotype. The chain employs TRBV7-3 and TRBJ2-2; D gene uncertain. V lost 8 bases and J lost 4, with 5 bases in between. CDR1 and CDR2 from the germline V gene are SGHTA and FQGTGA. The CDR3 consists of 11 residues. CDR3: CASGITGELFF. In DNA, the CDR3 is TGTGCCAGCGGAATCACCGGGGAGCTGTTTTTT.

This clonotype was picked up a small number of times. J is TRBJ1-1 and V is TRBV28; no clear D gene. Trimming took off 7 bases at V and 0 bases at J, with 6 bases between the two ends. Germline CDR1 reads MDHEN; CDR2 reads SYDVKM. CDR3 size: 12 residues. For the CDR3, the DNA is TGTGCCAGCACGGATGTGAACACTGAAGCTTTCTTT. It is translated as CASTDVNTEAFF. Together with reference TRBV28 and TRBJ1-1, the CDR3 gives the full variable domain: DVKVTQSSRYLVKRTGEKVFLECVQDMDHENMFWYRQDPGLGLRLIYFSYDVKMKEKGDIPEGYSVSREKKERFSLILESASTNQTSMYLCASTDVNTEAFFGQGTRLTVV.

V is TRBV20-1 and J is TRBJ1-3, with a possible D match to TRBD1 (5 bases). V lost 6 bases, J lost 4 bases, and 10 bases lay in between. CDR1 and CDR2 (germline): DFQATT, SNEGSKA (reference sequence). CDR3 length: 12 amino acids. DNA for the CDR3: TGCAGTGCCGCCGACAGAGGAAACACCATATATTTT. Residues: CSAADRGNTIYF.

V and J are TRBV5-1 and TRBJ2-7, with D perhaps TRBD1 (6 bases). Germline V gene data show CDR1 as SGHRS and CDR2 as YFSETQ. The V end lost 2 bases, the J end lost 3 bases, and 15 bases lay between the germline ends. The CDR3 has 15 residues. CDR3 sequence reads: CASSLGLRGGYEQYF. The CDR3 coding sequence is TGCGCCAGCAGCTTAGGTCTCAGGGGTGGCTACGAGCAGTACTTC.

J is TRBJ1-1 and V is TRBV21-1. TRBV21-1 is tagged as a pseudogene. The CDR3 runs to 14 residues. CDR3 sequence: CASSKAKGGTEAFF. CDR3 bases: TGTGCCAGCAGCAAAGCAAAGGGTGGTACTGAAGCTTTCTTT.

This clonotype was recorded at least ten times. The chain employs TRBV28 and TRBJ2-5, with 7 positions matching TRBD1. The CDR3 has 14 amino acids. J was trimmed by 2 bases and V by 4 bases; bases with no gene match: 4. The germline V gene has CDR1 MDHEN and CDR2 SYDVKM. In nucleotides, the CDR3 is TGTGCCAGCAGTTCCTGGGACAGACAAGAGACCCAGTACTTC. The encoded protein is CASSSWDRQETQYF.

This clonotype was picked up a small number of times. The rearrangement joins TRBV11-1 to TRBJ1-4; TRBD1 matches at 10 bases. CDR1 SGHAT and CDR2 FQDESV come from the germline V gene (reference sequence). The CDR3 sequence is 15 residues long. Losses at the gene ends were 5 bases for V and 8 bases for J; bases not matched to a gene: 8. The CDR3 sequence: CASSPWTGGNEKLFF. Here the CDR3 DNA reads TGTGCCAGCAGCCCCTGGACAGGGGGGAACGAAAAACTGTTTTTT.

This clonotype occurred many times. The rearrangement uses TRBV2 and TRBJ2-1, with D unresolved. V lost 5 bases and J 4 bases, leaving 9 bases between the germline ends. The CDR3 loop spans 13 amino acids. Per the germline V gene, CDR1 is SNHLY and CDR2 is FYNNEI. Here the CDR3 DNA reads TGTGCCAGCAGTAGTCAGAATTACAATGAGCAGTTCTTC. Amino acids: CASSSQNYNEQFF.

The V and J genes are TRBV6-5 and TRBJ2-1; 8 bases align to TRBD1. The CDR3 has 15 amino acids. The germline gives CDR1 MNHEY, CDR2 SVGAGI. V shed 7 bases, J shed 0 bases, and the junction held 5 bases outside the gene matches. The CDR3 nucleotides read TGTGCCAGCAACAGGGACAGGAGCTCCTACAATGAGCAGTTCTTC. This encodes CASNRDRSSYNEQFF.

This chain links TRBV5-1 with TRBJ2-3; 9 nucleotides line up with TRBD2. J was trimmed by 5 bases and V by 1 base; bases with no gene match: 11. The V gene's germline CDR1 is SGHRS and CDR2 YFSETQ. The length of the CDR3 is 17 residues. CDR3 region: CASSLNPGLASEDTQYF. The CDR3 nucleotides read TGCGCCAGCAGCTTGAACCCGGGACTAGCCTCGGAAGATACGCAGTATTTT.

Many counts were recorded for this clonotype. The chain couples TRBV20-1 to TRBJ2-1, with D possibly matching TRBD2 (6 bases). Germline V gene data show CDR1 as DFQATT and CDR2 as SNEGSKA (reference sequence). The CDR3 extends over 16 amino acids. The V and J ends lost 2 bases and 7 bases respectively, with 21 bases between them. The CDR3 reads CSARPHGSLSGNEQFF. CDR3 DNA: TGCAGTGCTAGACCACACGGGAGCCTCTCAGGGAATGAGCAGTTCTTC.

This clonotype was observed at least ten times. The gene calls are TRBV7-2 and TRBJ2-3, with no clear D. Germline-derived CDR1 and CDR2 are SGHTA and FQGNSA. This CDR3 is built from 13 residues. Trimming took off 3 bases at V and 6 bases at J, with 10 bases between the two ends. The CDR3 nucleotides read TGTGCCAGCAGCTTCCTGCTGGGGGATACGCAGTATTTT. Translating gives CASSFLLGDTQYF.

Of note for this clonotype: Germline is not matched at one junction end, which may reflect a read error. The chain links TRBV2 to TRBJ2-4; D assignment may be TRBD1 or TRBD2 (6 bases each). The germline V gene encodes CDR1 SNHLY and CDR2 FYNNEI. CDR3 length: 14 residues. This chain's CDR3 is CASTEKIGGGRQYF. CDR3 bases: TGTGCCAGCACTGAAAAAATCGGAGGGGGGCGGCAGTACTTC.

With respect to this clonotype: Given a much more abundant clone one base away, this may be a read error. This chain links TRBV7-3 with TRBJ2-3; 8 positions match TRBD1. The CDR3 totals 15 residues. Germline V gene data show CDR1 as SGHTA and CDR2 as FQGTGA. The CDR3 loop reads CASSLTGQGTDRQYF. CDR3 sequence (DNA): TGTGCCAGCAGCTTAACCGGACAGGGCACAGATAGGCAGTATTTT.

V usage is TRBV10-3 and J usage is TRBJ1-4, with D tentatively TRBD1 (5 bases). V was clipped by 6 bases and J by 5 bases, with 16 bases between them. Looked up from germline, CDR1 is ENHRY and CDR2 is SYGVKD. This CDR3 spans 15 amino acids. CDR3 coding DNA: TGTGCCATCAGGCGGGACGAGACGGAAAATGAAAAACTGTTTTTT. Its translation is CAIRRDETENEKLFF.

This clonotype was counted at least ten times. The V call is TRBV7-2, the J call TRBJ2-1, with D perhaps TRBD1 (5 bases). CDR1 and CDR2 (germline): SGHTA, FQGNSA. The CDR3 length is 13 residues. The V end lost 3 bases, the J end lost 5 bases, and 8 bases lay between the germline ends. This chain's CDR3 is CASSFTQDNEQFF. In DNA form, the CDR3 reads TGTGCCAGCAGCTTCACACAGGACAATGAGCAGTTCTTC.

This clonotype was detected once. The rearrangement joins TRBV28 to TRBJ2-7; the match to TRBD2 covers 8 bases. The CDR3 is made up of 15 amino acids. CDR1 MDHEN and CDR2 SYDVKM come from the germline V gene. After removal of 8 bases from V and 3 bases from J, the junction contained 12 bases not matched to a gene. Written as DNA, the CDR3 is TGTGCCAGCTGTGCCGTGGGAGCGGGAGACTACGAGCAGTACTTC. This gives the protein CASCAVGAGDYEQYF.

This clonotype was found a few times. The V and J genes are TRBV5-5 and TRBJ2-5, with TRBD2 identical over 13 bases. The germline V gene encodes CDR1 SGHKS and CDR2 YYEKEE (reference sequence). Trimming at V came to 0 bases and at J to 11 bases, leaving 16 bases not matched to a gene. The CDR3 extends over 18 amino acids. Written as DNA, the CDR3 is TGTGCCAGCAGCTTGGCCATACTAGCGGGGGGGAAATACAATGAGCAGTACTTC. As protein: CASSLAILAGGKYNEQYF.